This T cell receptor beta chain was recorded in a study of blood T cell repertoires in COVID-19. On the study more broadly: PBMCs, B-cell-depleted T cells, or T cells provided the cDNA or gDNA that made up the material.

CDR3 length equals 14 residues. With 1 base removed from V and 7 bases from J, the gap between germline ends came to 10 bases. Germline CDR1 and CDR2: SGHNT and YENEEA. Per the study methods: Researchers report that nucleated cell counts were estimated from reference gene primer amplification. Only in-frame clones appear in the TCRdb table, and some are missing; sequencing was by immunoSEQ multiplex PCR. That table gives V, J and clone size, and the DNA gave D and trimming. The repertoire holds some 15,000 clones, with approximately 90% as singletons. Sequencing used peripheral blood. This chain joins TRBV11-3 and TRBJ2-2; D is ambiguous. The receptor was isolated from a human donor in a cohort sampled during active COVID-19. CDR3 sequence (DNA): TGTGCCAGCAGCTTAGGGCTAGATGGCGGGGAGCTGTTTTTT. Protein product: CASSLGLDGGELFF.